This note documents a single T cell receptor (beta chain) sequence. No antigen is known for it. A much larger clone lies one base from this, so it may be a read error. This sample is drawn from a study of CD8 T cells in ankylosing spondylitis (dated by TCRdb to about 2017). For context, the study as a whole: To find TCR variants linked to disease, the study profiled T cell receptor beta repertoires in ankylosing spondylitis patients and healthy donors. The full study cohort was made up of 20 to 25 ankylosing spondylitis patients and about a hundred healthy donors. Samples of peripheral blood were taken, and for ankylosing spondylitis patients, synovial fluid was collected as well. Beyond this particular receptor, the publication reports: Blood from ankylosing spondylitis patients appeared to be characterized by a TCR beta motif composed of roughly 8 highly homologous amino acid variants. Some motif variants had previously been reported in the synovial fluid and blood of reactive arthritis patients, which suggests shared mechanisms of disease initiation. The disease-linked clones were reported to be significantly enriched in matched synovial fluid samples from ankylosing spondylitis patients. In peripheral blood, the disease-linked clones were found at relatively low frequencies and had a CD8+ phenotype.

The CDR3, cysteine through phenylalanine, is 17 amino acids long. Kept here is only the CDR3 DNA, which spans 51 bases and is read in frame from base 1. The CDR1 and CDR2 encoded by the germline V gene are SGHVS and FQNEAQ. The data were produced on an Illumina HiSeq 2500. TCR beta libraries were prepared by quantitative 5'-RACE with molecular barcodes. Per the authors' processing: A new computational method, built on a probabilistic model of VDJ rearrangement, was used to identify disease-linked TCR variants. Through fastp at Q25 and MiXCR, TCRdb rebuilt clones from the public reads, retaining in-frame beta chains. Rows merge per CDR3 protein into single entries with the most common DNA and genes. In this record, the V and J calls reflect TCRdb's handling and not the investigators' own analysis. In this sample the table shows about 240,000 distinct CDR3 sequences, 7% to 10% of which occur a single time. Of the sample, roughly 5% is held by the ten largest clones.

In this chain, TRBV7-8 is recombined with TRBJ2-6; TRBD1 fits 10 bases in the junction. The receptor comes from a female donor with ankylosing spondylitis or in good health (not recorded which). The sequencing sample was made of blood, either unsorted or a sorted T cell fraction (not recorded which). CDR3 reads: CASRSGTGESGANVLIF. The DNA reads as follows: TGTGCCAGCAGATCCGGGACAGGGGAATCTGGGGCCAACGTCCTGATTTTC.